These 13 T cell receptor beta chains share one sample of origin, sequenced in a study of blood T cells in healthy people across ages (dated by TCRdb to the mid-2010s). The receptor library was made with 5' RACE. Sequencing was carried out with an Illumina HiSeq 2500. A second PCR of roughly 7 to 12 cycles was run with a J-beta primer mix and a sample-barcoded 5' primer. The public sequencing data were trimmed at Q25 with fastp and processed into clonotypes with MiXCR by TCRdb, which kept only in-frame beta chains. Every entry covers one CDR3 protein and lists the most common genes and DNA from its rows. The sample yields 1.5 million to 2 million distinct CDR3 sequences; 28% were counted once. The ten largest clonotypes hold 7.7% of the sample. Input material: blood. The receptors shown here come from a woman aged 30 to 39 in good health.

The table lists this clonotype with a few counts. V gene TRBV20-1 combines with J gene TRBJ2-7, with D uncertain. The germline V and J ends were trimmed by 3 bases and 6 bases, with 15 bases remaining between them. The CDR3 has 13 amino acids. CDR1 DFQATT and CDR2 SNEGSKA come from the germline V gene (reference sequence). The CDR3 spells CSARVDRGPEQYF. CDR3 nucleotides: TGCAGTGCTAGGGTAGATAGAGGTCCCGAGCAGTACTTC.

This clonotype has a handful of counts. V usage is TRBV4-1 and J usage is TRBJ2-1; D tentatively reads TRBD1 or TRBD2 (6 bases each). This CDR3 spans 17 amino acids. In germline, CDR1 is MGHRA, CDR2 YSYEKL. V was trimmed by 2 bases and J by 9 bases, leaving 23 bases between them. The CDR3 region has the DNA TGCGCCAGCAGCCAATATCAGGGGACTCCAAAAGGCAGTGAGCAGTTCTTC. Protein sequence: CASSQYQGTPKGSEQFF.

This rearrangement joins TRBV5-4 to TRBJ2-3, with D uncertain. Trimming pared 4 bases from V and 5 bases from J, leaving 17 bases between. The CDR3 totals 15 residues. In germline, CDR1 is SGHNT, CDR2 YYREEE (reference sequence). The CDR3 nucleotides read TGTGCCAGCAGCGCCACCGGTAGGCAAGTAGATACGCAGTATTTT. It translates to CASSATGRQVDTQYF. The full variable domain, completed using reference TRBV5-4 and TRBJ2-3, is ETGVTQSPTHLIKTRGQQVTLRCSSQSGHNTVSWYQQALGQGPQFIFQYYREEENGRGNFPPRFSGLQFPNYSSELNVNALELDDSALYLCASSATGRQVDTQYFGPGTRLTVL.

Details on this clonotype: A much larger clone lies one base from this, so it may be a read error. The CDR3 here is CASRAVRGFGTQYF. CDR3 in DNA: TGTGCCAGCAGGGCGGTGAGGGGTTTTGGGACCCAGTACTTC. The genes are TRBV6-1 and TRBJ2-5; D may match TRBD1 or TRBD2 (5 bases each). The CDR3 has 14 residues. Looked up from germline, CDR1 is MNHNS and CDR2 is SASEGT. The V gene lost 6 bases and the J gene lost 7 bases, with 18 bases spanning the gap.

The CDR3 bases are TGTGCCTGGAGGGACGGGAATGAGCAGTTCTTC. It specifies CAWRDGNEQFF. The V and J genes are TRBV30 and TRBJ2-1; D unresolved. The CDR3 is 11 residues long. Germline loops: CDR1 GTSNPN, CDR2 SVGIG (reference sequence). Trimming shortened V by 3 bases and J by 7 bases, and 7 bases separated the two germline ends.

The chain links TRBV21-1 to TRBJ2-7; TRBD1, the table's D call, was not compared with the DNA. TRBV21-1 is reported as a pseudogene. The CDR3 consists of 13 residues. The chain's CDR3 is CASSKGRGDPQYF. Written as DNA, the CDR3 is TGTGCCAGCAGCAAAGGACGAGGGGACCCCCAGTACTTC.

This clonotype was observed once. The chain joins TRBV18 to TRBJ2-7; the D gene is possibly TRBD1 (6 bases). The germline V and J ends were trimmed by 3 bases and 5 bases, with 14 bases remaining between them. The CDR3 length is 14 residues. CDR1 is KGHSH, CDR2 LQKENI, per germline. The CDR3 spells CASSPGTGSHEQYV. In nucleotides, the CDR3 is TGTGCCAGCTCACCGGGCACAGGGTCCCACGAGCAGTACGTC.

To note about this clonotype: A much bigger clone sits one base away, suggesting this may be a read error. V usage is TRBV12-3 or TRBV12-4 and J usage is TRBJ2-3; the match to TRBD2 covers 7 bases. The CDR3 has 14 amino acids. Trimming took 5 bases from V and 4 from J; bases not matched to a gene: 6. The CDR3 is CASSSGVAPDTQYF. Here the CDR3 DNA reads TGTGCCAGCAGTAGCGGGGTGGCCCCAGATACGCAGTATTTT.

This clonotype was counted between two and nine times. The CDR3 region is CASSQALAAGGDYNEQFF. The CDR3 bases are TGTGCCAGCAGCCAAGCTCTAGCCGCGGGAGGGGACTACAATGAGCAGTTCTTC. The chain uses TRBV4-2 and TRBJ2-1; 9 bases align to TRBD2. After removal of 1 base from V and 3 bases from J, the junction contained 10 bases not matched to a gene. This CDR3 spans 18 amino acids. Germline V gives CDR1 LGHNA, CDR2 YNFKEQ.

This clonotype has just a few counts. The V gene is TRBV6-2 or TRBV6-3, the J gene TRBJ1-1; D is undetermined. Germline CDR1 MNHEY, CDR2 SVGEGT. The V end was cut by 2 bases, the J end by 6 bases, with 4 bases between. The CDR3 sequence is 11 residues long. CDR3 in DNA: TGTGCCAGCAGTTACATCGCTGAAGCTTTCTTT. Amino acid sequence: CASSYIAEAFF.

This clonotype showed up just a few times. The chain links TRBV20-1 to TRBJ2-3, with 10 bases that match TRBD2. The CDR3 has 19 residues. V lost 1 base to trimming and J lost 3 bases; unmatched junction nucleotides: 16. Looked up from germline, CDR1 is DFQATT and CDR2 is SNEGSKA (reference sequence). CDR3 DNA sequence: TGCAGTGCTAGAGGGGTCGGAGCGGGGGGGCCCGATGTAACAGATACGCAGTATTTT. It yields the protein CSARGVGAGGPDVTDTQYF.

The chain combines TRBV20-1 with TRBJ2-5; D perhaps matches TRBD2 (5 bases). Looked up from germline, CDR1 is DFQATT and CDR2 is SNEGSKA (reference sequence). V shed 2 bases and J shed 5 bases, with 12 bases lying between them. This CDR3 is 13 amino acids long. CDR3 sequence reads: CSARRLALETQYF. CDR3 bases: TGCAGTGCTAGAAGGCTAGCCCTGGAGACCCAGTACTTC.

In regard to this clonotype: This may come from a read error, since a much larger clone is one base off. The chain uses TRBV5-1 and TRBJ2-1, with D maybe TRBD1 (5 bases). Per germline, CDR1 SGHRS and CDR2 YFSETQ. CDR3 length equals 15 residues. The CDR3 loop is CVSSFTRQDNNEQFF. The DNA for the CDR3 is TGCGTCAGCAGCTTCACTCGGCAGGACAACAATGAGCAGTTCTTC.